This TCR beta chain originates from a study of T cells in Graves' hyperthyroidism and ophthalmopathy. Study overall: Peripheral blood was collected at initial diagnosis, before any treatment.

Germline V lookup: CDR1 LGHDT, CDR2 YNNKEL (reference sequence). Unmatched junction bases numbered 1, after V lost 1 base and J lost 7 bases. This CDR3 has 14 amino acids. This clonotype occurred many times. Researchers amplified the TCR beta CDR3 regions from RNA transcripts. The primer set for the first-round RT-PCR of the TCR CDR3 was HTBI. One entry per CDR3 protein, called by TCRdb with MiXCR from the multiplex PCR reads. The repertoire includes roughly 380,000 distinct CDR3 sequences, roughly 15% of them detected once, and 5.3% sits in the top ten. This chain links TRBV3-1 with TRBJ1-6, with 7 bases lining up with TRBD1. The TCR was taken from a young woman with Graves' hyperthyroidism. Sequencing was done on a sample of blood. The CDR3 here is CASSQVQGNSPLHF. The CDR3 bases are TGTGCCAGCAGCCAAGTACAGGGGAATTCACCCCTCCACTTT.